This TCR beta chain was recovered during a study of low-dose radiotherapy and immunotherapy resistance in tumors. Study background: A dose of 0.5 Gy per fraction was delivered to Cohort 1 every 2 weeks, for a total of 6.5 Gy. Dosing for Cohort 2 consisted of 1 Gy per fraction every two weeks, reaching a total of 13 Gy over 26 weeks.

This clonotype appeared many times. Germline CDR1 and CDR2: LNHDA and SQIVND (reference sequence). The V end was cut by 2 bases, the J end by 5 bases, with 10 bases between. The CDR3 totals 14 residues. Primers targeting TRAV and TRBV primed first-strand cDNA, covering alpha and beta chains. A roughly 20-cycle PCR with a constant-region primer and V-primer adapter amplified TCRs. TCRdb recomputed calls from the reads with MiXCR, one row per CDR3 protein. This table has under 70,000 distinct CDR3 sequences, 23% appearing once. This sample's time point: after trial treatment. Documented treatment: LDRT plus nivolumab, ipilimumab, low-dose cyclophosphamide and aspirin (RACIN trial). Treatment combined nivolumab, ipilimumab, aspirin, low-dose cyclophosphamide and low-dose radiotherapy in a dose-escalation trial.

The sample here was PBMCs, taken after low-dose radiotherapy plus immunotherapy. The TCR was taken from a male donor with prostate cancer. The chain carries TRBV19 and TRBJ2-1, with unresolved D. In nucleotides, the CDR3 is TGTGCCAGTAGTATACGGCAAAAGCACAATGAGCAGTTCTTC. Translating it yields CASSIRQKHNEQFF.